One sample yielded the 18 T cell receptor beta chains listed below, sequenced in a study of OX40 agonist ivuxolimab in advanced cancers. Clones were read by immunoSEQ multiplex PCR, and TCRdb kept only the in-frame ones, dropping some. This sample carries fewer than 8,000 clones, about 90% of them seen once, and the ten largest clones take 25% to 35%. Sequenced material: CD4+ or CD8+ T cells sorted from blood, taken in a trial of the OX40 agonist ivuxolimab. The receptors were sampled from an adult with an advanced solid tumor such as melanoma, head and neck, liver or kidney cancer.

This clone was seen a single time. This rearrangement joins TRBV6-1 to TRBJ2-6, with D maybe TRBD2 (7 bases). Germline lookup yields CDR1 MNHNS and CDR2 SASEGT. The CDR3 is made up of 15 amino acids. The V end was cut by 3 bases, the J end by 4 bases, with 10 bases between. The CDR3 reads CASSEGGAGANVLTF. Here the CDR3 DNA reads TGTGCCAGCAGTGAGGGGGGGGCCGGGGCCAACGTCCTGACTTTC.

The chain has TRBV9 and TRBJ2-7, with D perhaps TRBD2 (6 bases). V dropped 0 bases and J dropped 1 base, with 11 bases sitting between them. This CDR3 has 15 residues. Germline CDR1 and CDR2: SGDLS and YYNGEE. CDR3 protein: CASSVDGSLSYEQYF. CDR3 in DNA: TGTGCCAGCAGCGTAGACGGGAGTTTGTCCTACGAGCAGTACTTC.

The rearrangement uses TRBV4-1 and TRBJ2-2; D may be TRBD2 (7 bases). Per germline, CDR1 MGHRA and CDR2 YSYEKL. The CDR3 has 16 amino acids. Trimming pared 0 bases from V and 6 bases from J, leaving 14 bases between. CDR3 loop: CASSQDTGGWAGELFF. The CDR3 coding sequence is TGCGCCAGCAGCCAAGATACGGGGGGCTGGGCCGGGGAGCTGTTTTTT.

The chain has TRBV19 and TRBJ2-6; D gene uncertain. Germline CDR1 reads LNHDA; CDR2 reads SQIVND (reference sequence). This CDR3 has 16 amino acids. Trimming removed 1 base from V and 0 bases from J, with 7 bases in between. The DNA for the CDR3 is TGTGCCAGTAGTATAGGGCCAGCCTCTGGGGCCAACGTCCTGACTTTC. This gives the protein CASSIGPASGANVLTF.

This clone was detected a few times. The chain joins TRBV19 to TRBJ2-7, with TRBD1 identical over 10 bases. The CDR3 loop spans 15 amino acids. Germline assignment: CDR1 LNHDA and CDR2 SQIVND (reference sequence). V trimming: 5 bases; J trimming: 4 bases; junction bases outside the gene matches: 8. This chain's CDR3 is CASSAPGQGFYEQYF. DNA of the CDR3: TGTGCCAGTAGTGCTCCGGGACAGGGGTTTTACGAGCAGTACTTC.

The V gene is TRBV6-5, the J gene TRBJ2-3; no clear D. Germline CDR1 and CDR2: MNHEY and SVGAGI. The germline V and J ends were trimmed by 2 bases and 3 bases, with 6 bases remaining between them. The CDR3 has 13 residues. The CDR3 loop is CASSYADTDTQYF. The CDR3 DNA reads TGTGCCAGCAGTTACGCTGATACAGATACGCAGTATTTT.

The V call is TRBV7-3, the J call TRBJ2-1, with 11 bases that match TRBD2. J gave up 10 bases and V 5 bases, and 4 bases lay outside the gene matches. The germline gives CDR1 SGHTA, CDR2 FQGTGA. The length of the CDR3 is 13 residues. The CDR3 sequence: CASSPGTSGEQFF. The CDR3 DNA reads TGTGCCAGCAGCCCCGGGACTAGCGGCGAGCAGTTCTTC. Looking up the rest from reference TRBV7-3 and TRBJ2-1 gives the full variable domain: GAGVSQTPSNKVTEKGKYVELRCDPISGHTALYWYRQSLGQGPEFLIYFQGTGAADDSGLPNDRFFAVRPEGSVSTLKIQRTERGDSAVYLCASSPGTSGEQFFGPGTRLTVL.

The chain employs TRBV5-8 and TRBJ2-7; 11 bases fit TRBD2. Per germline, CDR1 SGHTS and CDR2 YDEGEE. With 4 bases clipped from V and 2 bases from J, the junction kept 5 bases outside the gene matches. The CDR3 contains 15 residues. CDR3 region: CASSPKLAGAYEQYF. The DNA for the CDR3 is TGTGCCAGCAGCCCGAAACTAGCGGGAGCCTACGAGCAGTACTTC.

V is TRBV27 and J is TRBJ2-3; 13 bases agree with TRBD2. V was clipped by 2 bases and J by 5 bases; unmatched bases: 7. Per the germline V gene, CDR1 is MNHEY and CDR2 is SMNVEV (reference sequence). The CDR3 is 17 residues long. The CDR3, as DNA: TGTGCCAGCAGTTTAGGAGGGGGACTAGCGGGATTAGATACGCAGTATTTT. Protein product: CASSLGGGLAGLDTQYF.

The CDR3 DNA sequence: TGTGCCAGCGTAGTCGGGACAGGGGGCTACGAGCAGTACTTC. This sequence encodes CASVVGTGGYEQYF. The V gene is TRBV6-6, the J gene TRBJ2-7; 11 bases fit TRBD1. Germline CDR1 and CDR2: MNHNY and SVGAGI (reference sequence). Trimming at V came to 8 bases and at J to 3 bases, leaving 6 bases not matched to a gene. This CDR3 is built from 14 residues.

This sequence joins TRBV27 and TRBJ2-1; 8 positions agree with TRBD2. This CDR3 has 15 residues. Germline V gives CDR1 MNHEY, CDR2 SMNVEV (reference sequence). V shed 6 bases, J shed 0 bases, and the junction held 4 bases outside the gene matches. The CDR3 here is CASRALAGSYNEQFF. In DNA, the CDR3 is TGTGCCAGCAGGGCCCTAGCGGGCTCCTACAATGAGCAGTTCTTC.

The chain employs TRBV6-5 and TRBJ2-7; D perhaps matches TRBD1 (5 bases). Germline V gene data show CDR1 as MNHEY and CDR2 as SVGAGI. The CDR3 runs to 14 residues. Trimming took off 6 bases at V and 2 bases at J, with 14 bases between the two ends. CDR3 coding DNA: TGTGCCAGCAGGTTAAGGGGTTCCCCCTACGAGCAGTACTTC. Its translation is CASRLRGSPYEQYF.

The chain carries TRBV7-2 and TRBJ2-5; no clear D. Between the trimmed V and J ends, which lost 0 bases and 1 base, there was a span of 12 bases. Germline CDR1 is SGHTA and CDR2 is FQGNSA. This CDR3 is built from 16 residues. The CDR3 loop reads CASSLARLSSQETQYF. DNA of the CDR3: TGTGCCAGCAGCTTAGCGAGGCTGTCCTCCCAAGAGACCCAGTACTTC.

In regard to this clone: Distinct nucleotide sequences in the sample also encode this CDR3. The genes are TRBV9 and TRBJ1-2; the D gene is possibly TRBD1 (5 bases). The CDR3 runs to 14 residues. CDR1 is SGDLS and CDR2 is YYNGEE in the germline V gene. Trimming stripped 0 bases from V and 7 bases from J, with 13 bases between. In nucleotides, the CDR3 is TGTGCCAGCAGCGTAGGTGGGGGATCCTCTGGCTACACCTTC. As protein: CASSVGGGSSGYTF.

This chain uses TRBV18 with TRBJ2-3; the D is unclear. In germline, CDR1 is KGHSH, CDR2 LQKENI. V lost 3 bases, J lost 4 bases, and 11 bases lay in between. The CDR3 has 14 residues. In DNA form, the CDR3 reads TGTGCCAGCTCACCCCCTTGGGCAGCAGATACGCAGTATTTT. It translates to CASSPPWAADTQYF. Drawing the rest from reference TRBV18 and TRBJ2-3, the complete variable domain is NAGVMQNPRHLVRRRGQEARLRCSPMKGHSHVYWYRQLPEEGLKFMVYLQKENIIDESGMPKERFSAEFPKEGPSILRIQQVVRGDSAAYFCASSPPWAADTQYFGPGTRLTVL.

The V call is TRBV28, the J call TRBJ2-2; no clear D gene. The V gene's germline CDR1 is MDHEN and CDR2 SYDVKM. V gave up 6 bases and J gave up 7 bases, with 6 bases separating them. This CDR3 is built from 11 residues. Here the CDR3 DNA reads TGTGCCAGCAGATTCGGCGGGGAGCTGTTTTTT. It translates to CASRFGGELFF.

The chain's CDR3 is CATADREPYEQYF. In DNA form, the CDR3 reads TGTGCCACCGCTGACCGAGAACCGTACGAGCAGTACTTC. V usage is TRBV28 and J usage is TRBJ2-7; D ambiguous. Germline assignment: CDR1 MDHEN and CDR2 SYDVKM. V was clipped by 10 bases and J by 4 bases, with 17 bases between them. The CDR3 is 13 amino acids.

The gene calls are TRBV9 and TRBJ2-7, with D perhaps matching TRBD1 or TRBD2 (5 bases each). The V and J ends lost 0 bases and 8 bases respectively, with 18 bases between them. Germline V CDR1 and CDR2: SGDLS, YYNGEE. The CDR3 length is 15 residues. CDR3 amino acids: CASSVAGGEVGKQYF. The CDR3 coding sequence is TGTGCCAGCAGCGTAGCTGGGGGAGAGGTTGGCAAGCAGTACTTC.